This TCR beta chain was retrieved from a study of OX40 agonist ivuxolimab in advanced cancers. Study observations and caveats: Some of the nonresponding patients also showed low levels of normalized T-cell clonal expansion.

As concerns this clone: What it binds is unknown.

Only in-frame clones appear in the TCRdb table, and some are missing; sequencing was by immunoSEQ multiplex PCR. The sample has 77,000 or so clones, 85% to 95% seen once. It was autoimmune disease history or systemic immunosuppression that excluded patients. The CDR3 has 16 residues. The chain links TRBV21-1 to TRBJ2-1; the table's D call TRBD2 went unverified against the DNA. TRBV21-1 is assigned pseudogene status. The sequenced sample was CD4+ or CD8+ T cells sorted from blood, obtained in a trial of the OX40 agonist ivuxolimab. This TCR came from an adult with an advanced solid tumor such as melanoma, head and neck, liver or kidney cancer. This CDR3 reads CASSRGLAGGSHEQFF. CDR3 sequence (DNA): TGTGCCAGCAGCAGAGGACTAGCGGGAGGGTCTCATGAGCAGTTCTTC.